A single sample gave rise to the 9 T cell receptor beta chains below, sequenced in a study of Ad26.COV2.S vaccination and SARS-CoV-2 variants. Described treatment: about 20 received Ad26.COV2.S at low or high dose, single or two shots; a few received placebo; per-sample allocation not given. Sampling was performed 63 days after the first vaccine or placebo injection. The data were produced by immunoSEQ multiplex PCR, yet TCRdb's version contains in-frame clones alone and is incomplete. Of under 500,000 clones detected, around 92% appear once; the ten largest clones hold under 2%. The specimen comprised peripheral blood, sampled in a trial of Ad26.COV2.S vaccine versus placebo. The receptors shown here come from a person between 18 and 60 years old who received the Ad26.COV2.S COVID-19 vaccine or a placebo.

The chain recombines TRBV5-4 with TRBJ1-2, with TRBD1 matching 9 bases. Germline trimming cut 4 bases from V and 2 bases from J; bases unmatched to any gene: 3. CDR1 SGHNT and CDR2 YYREEE come from the germline V gene (reference sequence). CDR3 length equals 14 residues. In DNA, the CDR3 is TGTGCCAGCAGCGTACAGGGGGCAAACTATGGCTACACCTTC. Encoded protein: CASSVQGANYGYTF.

This clone was seen only once. The chain employs TRBV15 and TRBJ1-5; D may be TRBD1 (6 bases). There are 15 residues in the CDR3. V gave up 8 bases and J gave up 2 bases, with 16 bases separating them. The germline V gene has CDR1 LNHNV and CDR2 YYDKDF (reference sequence). In DNA, the CDR3 is TGTGCCACCCGGGGTTCCCGACAGGGCAATCAGCCCCAGCATTTT. Amino acids: CATRGSRQGNQPQHF.

V usage is TRBV5-8 and J usage is TRBJ1-2, with TRBD1 identical over 9 bases. The J segment lost 6 bases and the V segment lost 0 bases, leaving 6 bases of the junction unmatched. Looked up from germline, CDR1 is SGHTS and CDR2 is YDEGEE. The CDR3 extends over 15 amino acids. In DNA form, the CDR3 reads TGTGCCAGCAGCTTGGCTTGGGACAGGGTTAATGGCTACACCTTC. Its translation is CASSLAWDRVNGYTF.

V gene TRBV27 combines with J gene TRBJ2-2, with no clear D. Trimming shortened V by 3 bases and J by 2 bases, and 10 bases separated the two germline ends. The CDR3 length is 15 residues. Germline CDR1 and CDR2: MNHEY and SMNVEV (reference sequence). The CDR3 region is CASSFGWGNTGELFF. CDR3 coding DNA: TGTGCCAGCAGTTTCGGGTGGGGAAACACCGGGGAGCTGTTTTTT.

This chain uses TRBV9 with TRBJ1-1, with a weak D call TRBD1 (5 bases). V dropped 4 bases and J dropped 1 base, with 11 bases sitting between them. There are 14 residues in the CDR3. CDR1 and CDR2 from the germline V gene are SGDLS and YYNGEE. The CDR3 DNA is TGTGCCAGCAGCTCACAGGTAGGGAACACTGAAGCTTTCTTT. Translating it yields CASSSQVGNTEAFF.

This sequence joins TRBV19 and TRBJ2-1; tentative D call: TRBD1 (5 bases). CDR1 is LNHDA, CDR2 SQIVND, per germline (reference sequence). The ends were cut back, 4 bases at V and 4 bases at J, with 8 bases in the middle. The CDR3 runs 13 residues. For the CDR3, the DNA is TGTGCCAGTAGTAGCCCAGGGTACAATGAGCAGTTCTTC. It specifies CASSSPGYNEQFF.

J is TRBJ1-5 and V is TRBV19; TRBD1 matches 8 bases. After removal of 2 bases from V and 7 bases from J, the junction contained 7 bases not matched to a gene. Germline V gene data show CDR1 as LNHDA and CDR2 as SQIVND (reference sequence). The CDR3 covers 15 residues. The CDR3 here is CASSITDRAAQPQHF. The CDR3 DNA is TGTGCCAGTAGTATAACGGACAGGGCGGCGCAGCCCCAGCATTTT.

This chain uses TRBV10-1 with TRBJ1-5; D is perhaps TRBD1 (6 bases). Trimming removed 10 bases from V and 3 bases from J, with 13 bases in between. CDR3 length: 13 residues. Per germline, CDR1 WNHNN and CDR2 SYGVQD (reference sequence). The CDR3 DNA reads TGCGCCACTTCAAACAGGGACAATCAGCCCCAGCATTTT. This encodes CATSNRDNQPQHF.

V gene TRBV27 combines with J gene TRBJ2-6, with 10 nucleotides matching TRBD2. The germline gives CDR1 MNHEY, CDR2 SMNVEV (reference sequence). The CDR3 sequence is 17 residues long. The junction had 4 bases not matched to a gene; V was cut back by 5 bases and J by 0 bases. CDR3 amino acids: CASSGLAVSSGANVLTF. The DNA for the CDR3 is TGTGCCAGCAGTGGACTAGCGGTTAGCTCTGGGGCCAACGTCCTGACTTTC.